The rows below give T cell receptor beta chains drawn from one sample of a study of preoperative IRX-2 immunotherapy in early breast cancer. Libraries were prepared by immunoSEQ multiplex PCR; TCRdb keeps only in-frame clonotypes and omits some of them. The sample has about 98,000 clones; 86% are singletons. The material sequenced was tumor tissue, taken after IRX-2 immunotherapy. The receptors come from a human donor with breast cancer. Each CDR3 is given with its conserved first and last residue. The D gene is left open where the match is weak.

TRBJ1-5,TRBV7-1,TRBD1,CASSPGTGAFNQPQHF
TRBJ2-7,TRBV5-1,TRBD2,CASSGGGESYEQYF
TRBJ1-5,TRBV28,NA,CASTLTGQPQHF
TRBJ2-1,TRBV19,TRBD2,CASSIQRGNNEQFF
TRBJ1-2,TRBV19,NA,CASSIDQGHLDYGYTF
TRBJ1-3,TRBV19,NA,CATFKPGNTIYF
TRBJ2-1,TRBV7-6,NA,CASSSGLFYNEQFF
TRBJ2-1,TRBV5-1,NA,CASSLDGSSYNEQFF
TRBJ2-1,TRBV30,NA,CAWSSSWQGKMSNEQFF
TRBJ1-3,TRBV7-1,NA,CASHWGSTGNTIYF
TRBJ2-5,TRBV1,NA,CASSQDGRTETQYF
TRBJ1-1,TRBV6-8,TRBD1,CASSYRDRGSTEAFF
TRBJ1-1,TRBV7-1,TRBD1,CASIGQGAWNTEAFF
TRBJ2-2,TRBV19,NA,CASTSEADTGELFF
TRBJ1-2,TRBV6-8,TRBD1,CASSQNRGYGYTF
TRBJ1-5,TRBV19,NA,CASSIESRRGQPQHF
TRBJ2-3,TRBV19,TRBD2,CASTPTSGGVGDTQYF
TRBJ2-3,TRBV11-3,TRBD2,CASSLGTSGRDTQYF
TRBJ1-2,TRBV19,NA,CASSPLGQGPPYGYTF
TRBJ1-1,TRBV11-3,TRBD1,CASSLDLLTGSAFF
TRBJ1-2,TRBV19,NA,CASSIRGGAGYTF